These 5 T cell receptor beta chains were all obtained from the same sample, sequenced in a study of vaccination and CD4 T cells after COVID-19. TCRdb redid the calling of the PCR reads with MiXCR, one entry per CDR3 protein. The sample records about 14,000 distinct CDR3 sequences, approximately 69% being singletons. The sample consisted of CD4+ T cells from blood, taken after SARS-CoV-2 vaccination. These receptors all come from a human donor who had recovered from COVID-19.

This clonotype was observed a few times. The genes are TRBV6-1 and TRBJ1-5; weak D call: TRBD1 (5 bases). This CDR3 comprises 17 residues. Germline V gene data show CDR1 as MNHNS and CDR2 as SASEGT. V lost 6 bases and J 5 bases, leaving 23 bases between the germline ends. As DNA, the CDR3 is TGTGCCAGCAGCACTCCAGGGAACCCAATGGGCGATCAGCCCCAGCATTTT. It translates to CASSTPGNPMGDQPQHF.

This clonotype was counted between two and nine times. This rearrangement joins TRBV6-5 to TRBJ1-5, with TRBD1 matching 7 bases. The junction had 1 base not matched to a gene; V was cut back by 2 bases and J by 0 bases. The germline V gene encodes CDR1 MNHEY and CDR2 SVGAGI. The CDR3 sequence is 15 residues long. The chain's CDR3 is CASSYDRASNQPQHF. The CDR3 bases are TGTGCCAGCAGTTACGACAGGGCTAGCAATCAGCCCCAGCATTTT.

This chain links TRBV24-1 with TRBJ1-5; D remains unclear. V lost 4 bases and J 1 base, leaving 7 bases between the germline ends. Germline V gene data show CDR1 as KGHDR and CDR2 as SFDVKD. The CDR3 length is 14 residues. The CDR3 DNA is TGTGCCACCAGTGAGGGGTTGAGCAATCAGCCCCAGCATTTT. Translated, it gives CATSEGLSNQPQHF.

The V gene is TRBV20-1, the J gene TRBJ2-5, with TRBD2 matching 8 bases. The junction had 13 bases not matched to a gene; V was cut back by 6 bases and J by 1 base. CDR1 and CDR2 from the germline V gene are DFQATT and SNEGSKA (reference sequence). The CDR3 totals 16 residues. CDR3 protein: CSAQGGASGLQETQYF. CDR3 bases: TGCAGTGCGCAGGGCGGGGCTAGCGGGCTCCAAGAGACCCAGTACTTC.

V is TRBV20-1 and J is TRBJ1-5, with TRBD1 matching 8 bases. The CDR3 covers 14 residues. Germline assignment: CDR1 DFQATT and CDR2 SNEGSKA (reference sequence). V lost 0 bases, J lost 5 bases, and 3 bases stayed unmatched. CDR3 loop: CSAREGQDHQPQHF. In DNA, the CDR3 is TGCAGTGCTAGAGAGGGACAGGATCATCAGCCCCAGCATTTT.